Listed here are 20 T cell receptor beta chains from one sample, sequenced in a study of blood T cells in healthy people across ages. Through a sample-barcoded 5' primer and a J-beta primer mix, a second PCR was run for roughly 7 to 12 cycles. TCRdb re-analysed the 5' RACE reads in MiXCR, keeping a single row per CDR3 protein. The data contain nearly 800,000 distinct CDR3 sequences, roughly 50% of them singletons. The sequenced sample was blood. These receptors all stem from a man aged 35 to 55 in good health.

This chain uses TRBV29-1 with TRBJ2-1; D is unresolved. Germline CDR1 reads SQVTM; CDR2 reads ANQGSEA. The CDR3 extends over 13 amino acids. V was shortened by 3 bases and J by 5 bases, with 11 bases between the two germline ends. The CDR3 protein is CSVDGLPDNEQFF. DNA for the CDR3: TGCAGCGTTGACGGCCTTCCTGACAATGAGCAGTTCTTC.

In its sample, this clonotype was seen a few times. V usage is TRBV9 and J usage is TRBJ1-5; D perhaps matches TRBD1 (6 bases). Trimming removed 0 bases from V and 3 bases from J, with 10 bases in between. The CDR3 consists of 15 residues. Germline V gene data show CDR1 as SGDLS and CDR2 as YYNGEE. The CDR3 DNA reads as TGTGCCAGCAGCGTAGAGGGGACACCCAATCAGCCCCAGCATTTT. Its translation is CASSVEGTPNQPQHF.

This clonotype appeared a few times. V gene TRBV5-1 combines with J gene TRBJ2-6; D possibly corresponds to TRBD1 (6 bases). The germline V gene encodes CDR1 SGHRS and CDR2 YFSETQ. CDR3 length: 19 residues. Trimming pared 6 bases from V and 0 bases from J, leaving 22 bases between. The CDR3 region has the DNA TGCGCCAGCACCATAAAACCGGGACATCTACCCTCTGGGGCCAACGTCCTGACTTTC. Amino acids: CASTIKPGHLPSGANVLTF.

The genes are TRBV28 and TRBJ2-7; D is possibly TRBD1 (6 bases). V gave up 5 bases and J gave up 5 bases, with 13 bases separating them. Germline V gives CDR1 MDHEN, CDR2 SYDVKM. This CDR3 comprises 13 residues. Written as DNA, the CDR3 is TGTGCCAGCAGTACAGGGAGTCGCCACGAGCAGTACTTC. This gives the protein CASSTGSRHEQYF.

This clonotype turned up a few times. This chain joins TRBV6-5 and TRBJ2-7, with a tentative D call TRBD1 (5 bases). This CDR3 has 13 amino acids. V was clipped by 5 bases and J by 3 bases, with 11 bases between them. Germline V gene sequence: CDR1 MNHEY, CDR2 SVGAGI. As DNA, the CDR3 is TGTGCCAGCAGTCCAGGGCCTTACTACGAGCAGTACTTC. This encodes CASSPGPYYEQYF.

The rearrangement links TRBV27 to TRBJ1-2; D is unresolved. This CDR3 region has 17 residues. V was trimmed by 2 bases and J by 8 bases, leaving 24 bases between them. CDR1 MNHEY and CDR2 SMNVEV come from the germline V gene (reference sequence). This CDR3 is CASSLTLRGGSGRGYTF. The CDR3, as DNA: TGTGCCAGCAGTTTAACGTTGCGAGGCGGGTCTGGTCGAGGCTACACCTTC.

This clonotype was recorded many times. The J gene is TRBJ2-5, the V gene TRBV12-3 or TRBV12-4; TRBD1 matches at 7 bases. The trim removed 7 bases at V and 5 bases at J, leaving 7 bases unmatched. The CDR3 contains 13 residues. The CDR3 DNA is TGTGCCAGCATCAAGACAGGGAAGGAGACCCAGTACTTC. It codes for CASIKTGKETQYF.

This rearrangement joins TRBV6-2 or TRBV6-3 to TRBJ2-7, with 8 bases fitting TRBD1. Germline-derived CDR1 and CDR2 are MNHEY and SVGEGT. V lost 6 bases to trimming and J lost 2 bases; unmatched junction nucleotides: 12. This CDR3 spans 16 amino acids. This chain's CDR3 is CASSHPRDRPAYEQYF. The DNA of the CDR3 is TGTGCCAGCAGCCACCCGAGGGACAGGCCCGCCTACGAGCAGTACTTC.

The J gene is TRBJ2-1, the V gene TRBV20-1, with D perhaps matching TRBD2 (6 bases). The CDR3 has 15 residues. CDR1 and CDR2 (germline): DFQATT, SNEGSKA (reference sequence). The ends were cut back, 5 bases at V and 1 base at J, with 15 bases in the middle. The CDR3 DNA reads TGCAGTGCTCGCGCCCGGGACTTATCCTACAATGAGCAGTTCTTC. Translation: CSARARDLSYNEQFF.

This sequence joins TRBV7-9 and TRBJ2-5; the D gene is possibly TRBD1 (6 bases). Germline CDR1 SEHNR, CDR2 FQNEAQ (reference sequence). V was cut by 1 base and J by 9 bases, with 15 bases left in between. The length of the CDR3 is 14 residues. The CDR3 here is CASSLEGVVQPQYF. The CDR3 DNA reads as TGTGCCAGCAGCTTAGAGGGGGTGGTTCAGCCCCAGTACTTC. Together with reference TRBV7-9 and TRBJ2-5, the CDR3 gives the full variable domain: DTGVSQNPRHKITKRGQNVTFRCDPISEHNRLYWYRQTLGQGPEFLTYFQNEAQLEKSRLLSDRFSAERPKGSFSTLEIQRTEQGDSAMYLCASSLEGVVQPQYFGPGTRLLVL.

This clonotype was counted ten times or more. The V call is TRBV7-3, the J call TRBJ2-3; 7 nucleotides align to TRBD1. In germline, CDR1 is SGHTA, CDR2 FQGTGA. J lost 5 bases, V lost 0 bases, and 5 bases had no gene match. The CDR3 is made up of 15 amino acids. CDR3 region: CASSLTATGRDTQYF. CDR3 sequence (DNA): TGTGCCAGCAGCTTAACCGCGACAGGGAGAGATACGCAGTATTTT.

The rearrangement joins TRBV11-2 to TRBJ2-3, with D hard to call. Trimming took off 1 base at V and 2 bases at J, with 10 bases between the two ends. Germline CDR1 is SGHAT and CDR2 is FQNNGV. This CDR3 region has 15 residues. CDR3 amino acids: CASSLVYQHTDTQYF. CDR3 DNA sequence: TGTGCCAGCAGCTTAGTCTATCAGCACACAGATACGCAGTATTTT.

The chain recombines TRBV20-1 with TRBJ2-7; TRBD2 matches 10 bases. CDR3 length equals 14 residues. The germline gives CDR1 DFQATT, CDR2 SNEGSKA (reference sequence). Unmatched junction bases numbered 9, after V lost 6 bases and J lost 4 bases. The CDR3 DNA follows: TGCAGTGCGCCGCCCCGGACTAGCGGATACGAGCAGTACTTC. This sequence encodes CSAPPRTSGYEQYF.

Of note for this clonotype: A much larger clonotype is one base distant, so this may be a read error. The chain uses TRBV25-1 and TRBJ2-4; tentative D call: TRBD2 (6 bases). Germline-derived CDR1 and CDR2 are MGHDK and SYGVNS. CDR3 length: 12 amino acids. The CDR3 loop reads CASREYGGIQYF. The DNA of the CDR3 is TGTGCCAGCAGGGAATACGGGGGAATTCAGTACTTC.

The chain uses TRBV5-1 and TRBJ2-5, with D maybe TRBD1 (6 bases). CDR3 size: 14 residues. Germline V gene sequence: CDR1 SGHRS, CDR2 YFSETQ. The ends were cut back, 4 bases at V and 11 bases at J, with 21 bases in the middle. The CDR3 sequence is CASSRLDTGYEQYF. As DNA, the CDR3 is TGCGCCAGCAGCCGCCTAGACACAGGGTATGAGCAGTACTTC. Full variable domain (rest looked up from reference TRBV5-1 and TRBJ2-5): KAGVTQTPRYLIKTRGQQVTLSCSPISGHRSVSWYQQTPGQGLQFLFEYFSETQRNKGNFPGRFSGRQFSNSRSEMNVSTLELGDSALYLCASSRLDTGYEQYFGPGTRLLVL.

The V call is TRBV18, the J call TRBJ2-4, with 10 bases lining up with TRBD1. The CDR3 loop spans 16 amino acids. V lost 0 bases, J lost 1 base, and 0 bases stayed unmatched. Germline CDR1 reads KGHSH; CDR2 reads LQKENI. The DNA of the CDR3 is TGTGCCAGCTCACCACCGGGACAGGGGGCCAAAAACATTCAGTACTTC. Translated, it gives CASSPPGQGAKNIQYF.

The rearrangement uses TRBV15 and TRBJ2-4; D remains unclear. The CDR3 covers 15 residues. V lost 0 bases and J 6 bases, leaving 12 bases between the germline ends. Germline CDR1 LNHNV, CDR2 YYDKDF (reference sequence). This CDR3 is CATSRDLGEANIQYF. In DNA form, the CDR3 reads TGTGCCACCAGCAGAGATCTCGGTGAGGCAAACATTCAGTACTTC.

The chain carries TRBV20-1 and TRBJ2-3; 8 positions agree with TRBD1. V was clipped by 3 bases and J by 1 base; unmatched bases: 3. The length of the CDR3 is 14 residues. Germline V gene sequence: CDR1 DFQATT, CDR2 SNEGSKA (reference sequence). Here the CDR3 DNA reads TGCAGTGCTAGGACAGGGGTAGGCACAGATACGCAGTATTTT. Its protein product is CSARTGVGTDTQYF.

The V gene is TRBV5-1, the J gene TRBJ2-1; tentative D call: TRBD2 (7 bases). The V and J ends lost 4 bases and 10 bases respectively, with 12 bases between them. Germline CDR1 and CDR2: SGHRS and YFSETQ. The CDR3 sequence is 12 residues long. The DNA for the CDR3 is TGCGCCAGCAGCAAGGAGGGGGGGGAGCAGTTCTTC. As protein: CASSKEGGEQFF.

In its sample, this clonotype was seen a few times. V gene TRBV6-5 combines with J gene TRBJ1-5; D ambiguous. CDR1 is MNHEY and CDR2 is SVGAGI in the germline V gene. The CDR3 contains 13 residues. The V and J ends lost 5 bases and 6 bases respectively, with 11 bases between them. The CDR3 sequence: CASSLTKSQPQHF. The CDR3 bases are TGTGCCAGCAGTCTCACCAAATCTCAGCCCCAGCATTTT.